This entry is about one TCR beta chain. J gave up 7 bases and V 1 base, and 4 bases lay outside the gene matches. The CDR3 has 15 residues. Germline assignment: CDR1 MNHEY and CDR2 SVGAGI. The record originates from a study of blood T cell repertoires in COVID-19. Across the whole study: Samples taken during acute and convalescent COVID-19 were collected in the United States, Italy and Spain. In each case, the material was cDNA or gDNA derived from T cells, B-cell-depleted T cells, or PBMCs.

As processed by the authors: Using reference gene primer amplification, nucleated cell counts were estimated. Here immunoSEQ multiplex PCR was the method, and the copy in TCRdb shows in-frame clones only, minus some. Clonal size and the V and J genes are those of that table, whereas D and trimming came from the DNA. The sample yields roughly 230,000 clones, about 91% seen once. The sample consisted of peripheral blood. The chain joins TRBV6-5 to TRBJ1-6, with 7 nucleotides matching TRBD1. This TCR was recovered from a middle-aged woman who had recovered from COVID-19. CDR3 protein: CASSYLGQSNSPLHF. The CDR3 DNA is TGTGCCAGCAGTTACTTGGGACAGTCAAATTCACCCCTCCACTTT.